A single sample is the source of the 14 T cell receptor beta chains below, sequenced in a study of shared clonotypes between healthy human individuals. Assay: immunoSEQ multiplex PCR; the TCRdb copy retains only in-frame clones and omits some. Here the sample spans some 790,000 clones, approximately 72% being singletons. The sequenced sample consisted of memory CD4+ T cells sorted from blood. The subset: CD45RA-negative fraction. The receptor set was obtained from a woman aged 25 to 45 in good health.

This chain connects TRBV19 to TRBJ2-7; D is uncertain. This CDR3 contains 12 residues. Germline CDR1 LNHDA, CDR2 SQIVND (reference sequence). V lost 5 bases to trimming and J lost 2 bases, with 7 bases between them. The CDR3 reads CASSQRAYEQYF. CDR3 DNA sequence: TGTGCCAGTAGTCAAAGGGCCTACGAGCAGTACTTC.

In its sample, this clone was seen once. The chain is built from TRBV15 and TRBJ1-1; D might be TRBD1 (5 bases). The CDR3 extends over 14 amino acids. Trimming removed 1 base at V and 5 bases at J, with 11 bases between. From germline, CDR1 is LNHNV and CDR2 YYDKDF (reference sequence). The DNA of the CDR3 is TGTGCCACCAGCAGAGGGGAATGGGGGACTGAAGCTTTCTTT. This gives the protein CATSRGEWGTEAFF.

The J gene is TRBJ2-3, the V gene TRBV7-8, with D tentatively TRBD1 or TRBD2 (6 bases each). Germline CDR1 and CDR2: SGHVS and FQNEAQ. This CDR3 is 18 amino acids long. Trimming pared 3 bases from V and 3 bases from J, leaving 22 bases between. The CDR3 nucleotides are TGTGCCAGCAGCTTGTGGGGGGCCTCACGGCAGTCGACAGATACGCAGTATTTT. It specifies CASSLWGASRQSTDTQYF.

V usage is TRBV29-1 and J usage is TRBJ2-1; the match to TRBD2 covers 10 bases. From germline, CDR1 is SQVTM and CDR2 ANQGSEA. This CDR3 is built from 14 residues. V gave up 7 bases and J gave up 3 bases; unmatched junction bases: 6. CDR3 DNA: TGCAGCGCAACCGGGACTAGCGACTACAATGAGCAGTTCTTC. Translating it yields CSATGTSDYNEQFF.

This rearrangement joins TRBV7-8 to TRBJ2-5, with TRBD2 identical over 9 bases. Looked up from germline, CDR1 is SGHVS and CDR2 is FQNEAQ. J gave up 5 bases and V 0 bases, and 7 bases lay outside the gene matches. CDR3 size: 16 residues. CDR3 in amino acids: CASSLAAGTSSETQYF. CDR3 in DNA: TGTGCCAGCAGCTTAGCAGCGGGGACTAGCTCGGAGACCCAGTACTTC.

This chain joins TRBV5-4 and TRBJ1-2, with 10 bases that match TRBD1. The CDR3 is 14 amino acids. Germline lookup yields CDR1 SGHNT and CDR2 YYREEE (reference sequence). Germline trimming cut 4 bases from V and 7 bases from J; bases unmatched to any gene: 7. The CDR3 nucleotides are TGTGCCAGCAGCACAAGGACAGGGGGGTTTGGCTACACCTTC. Its translation is CASSTRTGGFGYTF.

The V gene is TRBV7-9, the J gene TRBJ1-3; D ambiguous. The CDR3 runs 15 residues. Trimming took off 7 bases at V and 0 bases at J, with 13 bases between the two ends. In germline, CDR1 is SEHNR, CDR2 FQNEAQ (reference sequence). This chain's CDR3 is CASKLGVNSGNTIYF. CDR3 sequence (DNA): TGTGCCAGCAAATTAGGAGTGAACTCTGGAAACACCATATATTTT.

This clone was counted between two and nine times. The V gene is TRBV7-2, the J gene TRBJ2-1, with 9 bases fitting TRBD1. Unmatched junction bases numbered 5, after V lost 1 base and J lost 7 bases. Germline lookup yields CDR1 SGHTA and CDR2 FQGNSA. This CDR3 comprises 15 residues. The CDR3 DNA follows: TGTGCCAGCAGCTTAGGGGACAGGGTAGGTAATGAGCAGTTCTTC. Its protein product is CASSLGDRVGNEQFF.

This clone was seen only a few times. The V call is TRBV6-5, the J call TRBJ1-2; D is ambiguous. Germline CDR1 reads MNHEY; CDR2 reads SVGAGI. The V end lost 7 bases, the J end lost 8 bases, and 23 bases lay between the germline ends. This CDR3 contains 15 residues. DNA for the CDR3: TGTGCCAGCACCGGAAGAGGTGTAGCTTCTATGGGCTACACCTTC. This translates into CASTGRGVASMGYTF.

This clone appeared a single time. The CDR3, as DNA: TGTGCCAGCACCCCGGGACAGGGAAGGGGAGATACGCAGTATTTT. It translates to CASTPGQGRGDTQYF. The rearrangement joins TRBV27 to TRBJ2-3; 9 positions agree with TRBD1. In germline, CDR1 is MNHEY, CDR2 SMNVEV (reference sequence). The CDR3 runs to 15 residues. J was trimmed by 5 bases and V by 7 bases; bases with no gene match: 10.

This clone was observed a handful of times. This sequence joins TRBV19 and TRBJ1-1; TRBD1 agrees at 8 bases. With 5 bases clipped from V and 4 bases from J, the junction kept 6 bases outside the gene matches. Germline V gene lookup returns CDR1 LNHDA and CDR2 SQIVND (reference sequence). This CDR3 is 14 amino acids long. The CDR3 reads CASSPGGATTEAFF. The CDR3 region has the DNA TGTGCCAGTAGTCCAGGGGGCGCGACCACTGAAGCTTTCTTT.

The rearrangement uses TRBV7-2 and TRBJ2-3; the match to TRBD2 covers 14 bases. Germline V lookup: CDR1 SGHTA, CDR2 FQGNSA. Trimming at V came to 2 bases and at J to 12 bases, leaving 7 bases not matched to a gene. The length of the CDR3 is 15 residues. The CDR3 DNA sequence: TGTGCCAGCAGCTTATCAGGGACTAGCGGGAGCAAACAGTATTTT. Its protein product is CASSLSGTSGSKQYF.

A single count supports this clone. The chain has TRBV19 and TRBJ1-1; D perhaps matches TRBD1 (6 bases). The CDR3 runs to 20 residues. Per the germline V gene, CDR1 is LNHDA and CDR2 is SQIVND (reference sequence). V was trimmed by 1 base and J by 0 bases, leaving 24 bases between them. CDR3 residues: CASSIAPFGGRSPMNTEAFF. In nucleotides, the CDR3 is TGTGCCAGTAGTATAGCCCCCTTCGGGGGGCGTTCGCCCATGAACACTGAAGCTTTCTTT.

This chain links TRBV7-3 with TRBJ2-3; 9 nucleotides match TRBD2. There are 17 residues in the CDR3. Germline CDR1 SGHTA, CDR2 FQGTGA. V trimming: 3 bases; J trimming: 5 bases; junction bases outside the gene matches: 12. CDR3 DNA sequence: TGTGCCAGCAGCTTGGGGAGTAGCGGGAGTGGCAGAGATACGCAGTATTTT. Its translation: CASSLGSSGSGRDTQYF.